This entry lists 24 T cell receptor beta chains sequenced from one sample in a study of persistence of HIV-infected CD4 T cells. Sequencing used immunoSEQ version 4 in survey mode. Clones were read by immunoSEQ multiplex PCR, and TCRdb kept only the in-frame ones, dropping some. Among just under 65,000 clones, over 60% were seen once, and the ten largest hold 1.5% to 2%. Cells were stimulated with overlapping HIV-1 Gag 15-mer peptides. CD40L/CD69 double-negative CD45RO-high memory CD4+ T cells were collected. These TCRs are of unknown antigen specificity. Sample: CD4+ T cells sorted from PBMCs after roughly 17-hour stimulation, taken from a patient who received antiretroviral therapy. These TCRs come from an adult man with HIV who was CMV-seropositive.

In its sample, this clone was seen once. The chain links TRBV3-1 (or the pseudogene TRBV3-2) to TRBJ2-3; the match to TRBD1 covers 12 bases. Per germline, CDR1 LGHDT and CDR2 YNNKEL (reference sequence). Unmatched junction bases numbered 6, after V lost 4 bases and J lost 4 bases. The CDR3 runs to 16 residues. Here the CDR3 reads CASSLLGQGAADTQYF. The CDR3 nucleotides read TGTGCCAGCAGCCTTCTGGGACAGGGGGCGGCAGATACGCAGTATTTT.

The J gene is TRBJ2-1, the V gene TRBV15; TRBD2 matches 11 bases. After removal of 2 bases from V and 13 bases from J, the junction contained 16 bases not matched to a gene. This CDR3 region has 17 residues. Germline lookup yields CDR1 LNHNV and CDR2 YYDKDF (reference sequence). The CDR3 coding sequence is TGTGCCACCAGCAGAAGAGGGGCGGGACTAGCGGAGGCTGGACAGTTCTTC. It yields the protein CATSRRGAGLAEAGQFF. Combining the CDR3 with reference TRBV15 and TRBJ2-1 gives the whole variable domain DAMVIQNPRYQVTQFGKPVTLSCSQTLNHNVMYWYQQKSSQAPKLLFHYYDKDFNNEADTPDNFQSRRPNTSFCFLDIRSPGLGDTAMYLCATSRRGAGLAEAGQFFGPGTRLTVL.

The genes are TRBV29-1 and TRBJ2-1; 14 bases match TRBD2. This CDR3 is built from 15 residues. Germline loops: CDR1 SQVTM, CDR2 ANQGSEA. V lost 7 bases to trimming and J lost 4 bases; unmatched junction nucleotides: 6. The CDR3 sequence is CSAGTSGGLYNEQFF. The CDR3 coding sequence is TGCAGCGCTGGGACTAGCGGGGGCCTTTACAATGAGCAGTTCTTC.

J is TRBJ1-5 and V is TRBV2; D is ambiguous. This CDR3 region has 13 residues. CDR1 and CDR2 from the germline V gene are SNHLY and FYNNEI. Trimming shortened V by 7 bases and J by 4 bases, and 11 bases separated the two germline ends. As DNA, the CDR3 is TGTGCCAGCACTGGGGAGCGTAATCAGCCCCAGCATTTT. This codes for CASTGERNQPQHF. The variable domain in full, completed from reference TRBV2 and TRBJ1-5, reads EPEVTQTPSHQVTQMGQEVILRCVPISNHLYFYWYRQILGQKVEFLVSFYNNEISEKSEIFDDQFSVERPDGSNFTLKIRSTKLEDSAMYFCASTGERNQPQHFGDGTRLSIL.

V usage is TRBV7-2 and J usage is TRBJ2-3, with 7 bases that match TRBD1. Germline lookup yields CDR1 SGHTA and CDR2 FQGNSA. The CDR3 spans 14 residues. The V segment lost 4 bases and the J segment 6 bases; nucleotides outside the gene matches: 7. The CDR3 nucleotides are TGTGCCAGCAGCTCGGACAGGCCTCGGGATACGCAGTATTTT. It encodes CASSSDRPRDTQYF.

The chain joins TRBV7-8 to TRBJ2-7; perhaps TRBD1 as D (5 bases). Germline V gene sequence: CDR1 SGHVS, CDR2 FQNEAQ. The CDR3 length is 16 residues. The germline V and J ends were trimmed by 2 bases and 3 bases, with 17 bases remaining between them. CDR3 coding DNA: TGTGCCAGCAGCTTATTCAGGGCACCTAATGACTACGAGCAGTACTTC. It yields the protein CASSLFRAPNDYEQYF.

This clone was seen more than once but under ten times. CDR3: CASSLQTAAGNEQFF. CDR3 DNA sequence: TGCGCCAGCAGCTTACAAACGGCCGCGGGGAATGAGCAGTTCTTC. The rearrangement links TRBV5-1 to TRBJ2-1, with a tentative D call TRBD2 (6 bases). Germline V lookup: CDR1 SGHRS, CDR2 YFSETQ. The CDR3 extends over 15 amino acids. Trimming shortened V by 2 bases and J by 7 bases, and 16 bases separated the two germline ends.

The gene calls are TRBV5-1 and TRBJ2-2; 7 bases fit TRBD1. Germline CDR1 SGHRS, CDR2 YFSETQ. The CDR3 is made up of 14 amino acids. V lost 0 bases, J lost 7 bases, and 3 bases stayed unmatched. DNA of the CDR3: TGCGCCAGCAGCTTGGCTAGACAGGGCGGGGAGCTGTTTTTT. It is translated as CASSLARQGGELFF.

This clone showed up just once. The genes are TRBV2 and TRBJ2-4; D is undetermined. The V gene lost 4 bases and the J gene lost 6 bases, with 16 bases spanning the gap. The CDR3 spans 15 residues. Germline CDR1 SNHLY, CDR2 FYNNEI. The CDR3 loop is CASSGGPAGSNIQYF. CDR3 DNA sequence: TGTGCCAGCAGTGGAGGTCCTGCAGGATCAAACATTCAGTACTTC.

V is TRBV5-1 and J is TRBJ2-7; 8 nucleotides match TRBD2. The CDR3 totals 13 residues. V lost 3 bases, J lost 6 bases, and 5 bases stayed unmatched. Germline values: CDR1 SGHRS, CDR2 YFSETQ. The CDR3: CASSSREGGEQYF. Here the CDR3 DNA reads TGCGCCAGCAGCTCCCGGGAGGGAGGCGAGCAGTACTTC.

Here the CDR3 DNA reads TGTGCCAGCAGTGAGTTTGGGACAGCCAATGAGCAGTTCTTC. Translated, it gives CASSEFGTANEQFF. The chain uses TRBV25-1 and TRBJ2-1; 7 positions match TRBD1. After removal of 3 bases from V and 6 bases from J, the junction contained 5 bases not matched to a gene. Germline V lookup: CDR1 MGHDK, CDR2 SYGVNS. This CDR3 comprises 14 residues.

V usage is TRBV28 and J usage is TRBJ1-6, with a weak D call TRBD1 (5 bases). Germline-derived CDR1 and CDR2 are MDHEN and SYDVKM. V gave up 6 bases and J gave up 5 bases, with 14 bases separating them. CDR3 length: 15 residues. The CDR3 sequence: CASRYRDRNNSPLHF. The CDR3 region has the DNA TGTGCCAGCAGATACCGGGACCGCAATAATTCACCCCTCCACTTT.

V is TRBV5-4 and J is TRBJ2-3, with TRBD1 matching 8 bases. The CDR3 runs to 16 residues. Germline values: CDR1 SGHNT, CDR2 YYREEE (reference sequence). After removal of 3 bases from V and 5 bases from J, the junction contained 11 bases not matched to a gene. The CDR3 region is CASSWGTGTSGDTQYF. In DNA, the CDR3 is TGTGCCAGCAGCTGGGGGACAGGAACCTCCGGAGATACGCAGTATTTT.

The V and J genes are TRBV18 and TRBJ2-2; D may be TRBD2 (6 bases). CDR3 length: 15 amino acids. CDR1 and CDR2 (germline): KGHSH, LQKENI. With 6 bases removed from V and 1 base from J, the gap between germline ends came to 12 bases. The CDR3 sequence: CASSAGQLNTGELFF. DNA of the CDR3: TGTGCCAGCTCCGCGGGGCAGTTGAACACCGGGGAGCTGTTTTTT.

This clone came up a few times. The chain links TRBV6-1 to TRBJ2-3; 9 bases agree with TRBD2. V lost 4 bases and J lost 0; bases outside the gene matches: 11. There are 18 residues in the CDR3. Germline V gene lookup returns CDR1 MNHNS and CDR2 SASEGT. CDR3 coding DNA: TGTGCCAGCAGTGGAAGGGGTCTAGCGGGGATAAGCACAGATACGCAGTATTTT. It yields the protein CASSGRGLAGISTDTQYF.

This clone turned up a few times. The V call is TRBV2, the J call TRBJ1-2; D ambiguous. The CDR3 spans 14 residues. V dropped 2 bases and J dropped 4 bases, with 11 bases sitting between them. Per germline, CDR1 SNHLY and CDR2 FYNNEI. This chain's CDR3 is CASSENPEFYGYTF. CDR3 nucleotides: TGTGCCAGCAGTGAAAATCCAGAGTTCTATGGCTACACCTTC.

The chain joins TRBV28 to TRBJ1-2, with a weak D call TRBD1 (6 bases). Germline V gene lookup returns CDR1 MDHEN and CDR2 SYDVKM. V was trimmed by 5 bases and J by 5 bases, leaving 18 bases between them. This CDR3 has 15 amino acids. CDR3 bases: TGTGCCAGCAGTCTCCAGCGAGGGGGAGGGTATGGCTACACCTTC. It translates to CASSLQRGGGYGYTF.

The V gene is TRBV7-6, the J gene TRBJ1-1; possibly TRBD1 for D (5 bases). V shed 5 bases and J shed 3 bases, with 10 bases lying between them. There are 13 residues in the CDR3. Germline values: CDR1 SGHVS, CDR2 FNYEAQ. The CDR3 loop is CASSAQGYTEAFF. CDR3 DNA: TGTGCCAGCAGCGCTCAGGGTTACACTGAAGCTTTCTTT.

There are many counts of this clone. The chain carries TRBV2 and TRBJ1-2; D possibly corresponds to TRBD1 (6 bases). Germline loops: CDR1 SNHLY, CDR2 FYNNEI. This CDR3 has 14 amino acids. Trimming shortened V by 8 bases and J by 3 bases, and 16 bases separated the two germline ends. The CDR3 DNA reads as TGTGCCAGCCTGGTCGGGGGCGCGGACTATGGCTACACCTTC. This gives the protein CASLVGGADYGYTF.

The CDR3 DNA reads as TGTGCCAGCAGTAGGATGGACAGGGGAAATTCACCCCTCCACTTT. Residues: CASSRMDRGNSPLHF. This rearrangement joins TRBV6-5 to TRBJ1-6, with TRBD1 matching over 9 bases. J lost 7 bases, V lost 5 bases, and 6 bases had no gene match. Per the germline V gene, CDR1 is MNHEY and CDR2 is SVGAGI. The CDR3 consists of 15 residues.

The genes are TRBV6-5 and TRBJ2-3; 9 bases align to TRBD1. The germline V gene encodes CDR1 MNHEY and CDR2 SVGAGI. The V gene end was trimmed by 6 bases and the J gene end by 6 bases; junction bases not matched to a gene: 7. The CDR3 is 14 amino acids. The CDR3 DNA reads TGTGCCAGCAGCACTGGGGGGACAGGGGATACGCAGTATTTT. Protein sequence: CASSTGGTGDTQYF.

The sample holds a few counts of this clone. CDR3 sequence (DNA): TGTGCCAGCAGTTTTGGTACAGGACCCAGTAAACCCCTCCACTTT. Its protein is CASSFGTGPSKPLHF. This rearrangement joins TRBV27 to TRBJ1-6; weak D call: TRBD1 (5 bases). The CDR3 contains 15 residues. CDR1 is MNHEY, CDR2 SMNVEV, per germline (reference sequence). Trimming stripped 3 bases from V and 12 bases from J, with 18 bases between.

The chain is built from TRBV18 and TRBJ1-3; D perhaps matches TRBD1 (5 bases). The CDR3 consists of 16 residues. From germline, CDR1 is KGHSH and CDR2 LQKENI. The V and J ends lost 8 bases and 0 bases respectively, with 17 bases between them. The chain's CDR3 is CASAPQGSSSGNTIYF. CDR3 DNA: TGTGCCAGCGCCCCTCAGGGTTCGTCCTCTGGAAACACCATATATTTT.

The rearrangement links TRBV4-1 to TRBJ1-6, with a weak D call TRBD1 (5 bases). The CDR3 totals 15 residues. The V end lost 4 bases, the J end lost 6 bases, and 13 bases lay between the germline ends. Germline assignment: CDR1 MGHRA and CDR2 YSYEKL. In DNA form, the CDR3 reads TGCGCCAGCAGCCCCAAGGAGGGGAGTAATTCACCCCTCCACTTT. Protein product: CASSPKEGSNSPLHF.